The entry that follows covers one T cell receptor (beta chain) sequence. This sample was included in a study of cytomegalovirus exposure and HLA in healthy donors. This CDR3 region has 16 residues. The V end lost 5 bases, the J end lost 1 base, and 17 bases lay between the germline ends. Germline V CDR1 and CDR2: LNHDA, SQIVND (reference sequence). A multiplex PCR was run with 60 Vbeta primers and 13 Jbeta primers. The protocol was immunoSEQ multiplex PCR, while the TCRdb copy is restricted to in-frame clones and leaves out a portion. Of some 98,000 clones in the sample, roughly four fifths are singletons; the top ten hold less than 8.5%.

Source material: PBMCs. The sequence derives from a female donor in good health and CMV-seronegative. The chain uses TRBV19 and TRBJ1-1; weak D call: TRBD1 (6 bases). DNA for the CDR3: TGTGCCAGTAGTCCCCCAAGGAGGACAGCGAACACTGAAGCTTTCTTT. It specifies CASSPPRRTANTEAFF.